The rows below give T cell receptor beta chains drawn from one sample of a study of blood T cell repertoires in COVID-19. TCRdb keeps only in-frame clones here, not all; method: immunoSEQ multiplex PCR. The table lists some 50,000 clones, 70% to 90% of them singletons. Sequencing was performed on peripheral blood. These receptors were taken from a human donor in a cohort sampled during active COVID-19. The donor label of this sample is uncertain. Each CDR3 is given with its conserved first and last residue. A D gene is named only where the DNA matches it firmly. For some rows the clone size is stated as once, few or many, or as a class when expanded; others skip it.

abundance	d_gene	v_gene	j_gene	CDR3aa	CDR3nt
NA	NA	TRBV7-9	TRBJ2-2	CASSLVVGPTGELFF	TGTGCCAGCAGCCTGGTGGTTGGGCCCACCGGGGAGCTGTTTTTT
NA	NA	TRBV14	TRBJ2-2	CASSHISTGELFF	TGTGCCAGCAGCCATATTTCCACCGGGGAGCTGTTTTTT
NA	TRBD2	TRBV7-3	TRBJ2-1	CASSLWASGFSYNEQFF	TGTGCCAGCAGCTTATGGGCTAGCGGATTTTCCTACAATGAGCAGTTCTTC
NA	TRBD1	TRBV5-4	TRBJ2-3	CASSWDRYTDTQYF	TGTGCCAGCAGCTGGGACAGGTACACAGATACGCAGTATTTT
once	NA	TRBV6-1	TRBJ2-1	CASSEALQVPYNEQFF	TGTGCCAGCAGTGAAGCGTTACAGGTCCCCTACAATGAGCAGTTCTTC
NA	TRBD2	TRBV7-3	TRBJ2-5	CASSLMPSGDTAQYF	TGTGCCAGCAGCTTAATGCCTAGCGGGGACACGGCCCAGTACTTC
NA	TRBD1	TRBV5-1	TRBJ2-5	CASSSPGQGVETQYF	TGCGCCAGCAGCTCGCCGGGACAGGGTGTAGAGACCCAGTACTTC
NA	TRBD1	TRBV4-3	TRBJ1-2	CASSQDPRSDRAYGYTF	TGCGCCAGCAGCCAAGACCCCCGATCGGACAGGGCCTATGGCTACACCTTC
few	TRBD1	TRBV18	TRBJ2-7	CASSPYQGAPEQYF	TGTGCCAGCTCACCATACCAGGGGGCGCCGGAGCAGTACTTC
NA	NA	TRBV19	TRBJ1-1	CASRDREGTKRWNTEAFF	TGTGCCAGTAGAGATCGCGAGGGGACAAAAAGGTGGAACACTGAAGCTTTCTTT
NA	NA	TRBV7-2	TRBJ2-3	CASSLIGGRKTDTQYF	TGTGCCAGCAGCTTGATAGGTGGGAGGAAGACAGATACGCAGTATTTT
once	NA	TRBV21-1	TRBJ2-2	CASSKLVRRPSGGELFF	TGTGCCAGCAGCAAATTAGTCAGGAGGCCGTCCGGCGGGGAGCTGTTTTTT
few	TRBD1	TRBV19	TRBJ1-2	CASTPRGQGYGYTF	TGTGCCAGTACCCCGCGGGGACAGGGCTATGGCTACACCTTC
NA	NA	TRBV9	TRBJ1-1	CASSETQNTEAFF	TGTGCCAGCAGCGAGACACAGAACACTGAAGCTTTCTTT
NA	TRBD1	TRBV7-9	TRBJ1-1	CASSVGQGAHTEAFF	TGTGCCAGCAGCGTAGGACAGGGGGCCCACACTGAAGCTTTCTTT